This T cell receptor beta chain was sequenced in a study of T-cell reconstitution after alpha-beta-depleted transplantation in children. Per germline, CDR1 SQVTM and CDR2 ANQGSEA. The V end was cut by 5 bases, the J end by 5 bases, with 15 bases between. This CDR3 is built from 13 residues. Ten or more counts support this clonotype. Preparation of the TCRbeta library used unique molecular identifiers. Via MiXCR, TCRdb re-called the PCR reads, giving one row per CDR3 protein. Here the sample spans 200,000 to 250,000 distinct CDR3 sequences, around 10% being singletons. The sequence derives from a human donor who donated a stem cell graft to a child with acute lymphoblastic leukemia. The sample was PBMCs from the stem cell graft donor, taken from the stem cell graft. This chain connects TRBV29-1 to TRBJ2-5; the D gene is possibly TRBD1 (5 bases). CDR3 sequence: CSVLGRHRETQYF. The CDR3 DNA follows: TGCAGCGTTCTGGGGCGACATCGGGAGACCCAGTACTTC.